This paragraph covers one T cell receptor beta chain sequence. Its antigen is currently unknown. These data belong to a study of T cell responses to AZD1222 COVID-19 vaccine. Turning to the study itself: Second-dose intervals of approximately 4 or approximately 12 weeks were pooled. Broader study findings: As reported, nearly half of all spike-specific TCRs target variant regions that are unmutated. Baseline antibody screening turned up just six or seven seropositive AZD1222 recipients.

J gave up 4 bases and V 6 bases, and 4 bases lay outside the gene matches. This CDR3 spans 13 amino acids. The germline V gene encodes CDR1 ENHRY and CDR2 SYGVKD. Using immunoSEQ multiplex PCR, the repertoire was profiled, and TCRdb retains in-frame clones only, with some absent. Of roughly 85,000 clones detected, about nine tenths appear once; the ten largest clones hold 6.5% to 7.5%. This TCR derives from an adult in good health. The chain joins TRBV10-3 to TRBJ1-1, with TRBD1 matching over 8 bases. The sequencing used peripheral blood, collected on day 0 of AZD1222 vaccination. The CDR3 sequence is CAIRQGAGTEAFF. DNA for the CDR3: TGTGCCATCAGGCAGGGGGCGGGCACTGAAGCTTTCTTT.